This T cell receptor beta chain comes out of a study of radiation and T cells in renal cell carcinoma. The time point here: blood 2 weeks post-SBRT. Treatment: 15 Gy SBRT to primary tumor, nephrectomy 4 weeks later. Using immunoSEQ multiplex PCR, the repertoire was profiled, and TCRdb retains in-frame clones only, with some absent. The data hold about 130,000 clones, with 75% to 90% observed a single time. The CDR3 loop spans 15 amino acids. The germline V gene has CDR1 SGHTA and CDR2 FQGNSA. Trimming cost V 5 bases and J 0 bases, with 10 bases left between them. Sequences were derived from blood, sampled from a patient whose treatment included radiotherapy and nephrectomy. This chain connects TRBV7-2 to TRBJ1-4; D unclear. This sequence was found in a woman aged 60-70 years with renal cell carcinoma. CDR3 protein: CASSRAFATNEKLFF. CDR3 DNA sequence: TGTGCCAGCAGCCGAGCATTTGCAACTAATGAAAAACTGTTTTTT.